This TCR beta chain was captured by sequencing in a study of blood T cell repertoires in COVID-19. On the study more broadly: Both acute and convalescent COVID-19 samples were obtained from the United States, Italy and Spain.

The ends were cut back, 0 bases at V and 2 bases at J, with 10 bases in the middle. From germline, CDR1 is SGDLS and CDR2 YYNGEE. This CDR3 contains 15 residues. Assignments of participants to cohorts depended upon their own reported clinical history. Original data processing: Nucleated cell counts were estimated from reference gene primer amplification. Sequencing was performed with immunoSEQ multiplex PCR; in TCRdb, only in-frame clones are kept and a portion is missing. D and trimming were read from the DNA, whereas the V and J calls and clone size are those reported in that table. The sample gives more than 350,000 clones, roughly 90% of which show up once; roughly 1.4% is in the top ten.

The V gene is TRBV9, the J gene TRBJ2-3; D gene uncertain. This receptor was taken from a woman aged 18 to 35 who had been exposed to COVID-19. Sequencing was carried out using PBMCs or T cells enriched from blood (not recorded which). CDR3 in amino acids: CASSVGLEYTDTQYF. The CDR3 DNA sequence: TGTGCCAGCAGCGTAGGACTGGAATACACAGATACGCAGTATTTT.